Below, 20 T cell receptor beta chains from the same sample are listed, as sequenced in a study of shared clonotypes between healthy human individuals. Here immunoSEQ multiplex PCR was the method, and the copy in TCRdb shows in-frame clones only, minus some. The data show 600,000 to 800,000 clones, over 55% seen once. The sequencing input was memory CD4+ T cells sorted from blood. This sample's subset: CD45RA-negative fraction. Source of these receptors: a woman aged 25-40 years in good health.

The CDR3 region has the DNA TGTGCCAGCAGTCACGCCGATAGCGGGAGGGGAGTAGATACGCAGTATTTT. Its protein product is CASSHADSGRGVDTQYF. This rearrangement joins TRBV2 to TRBJ2-3, with 11 nucleotides matching TRBD2. With 5 bases clipped from V and 5 bases from J, the junction kept 12 bases outside the gene matches. Germline CDR1 is SNHLY and CDR2 is FYNNEI. The length of the CDR3 is 17 residues.

This clone was recorded a few times. The V gene is TRBV5-1, the J gene TRBJ2-5; 15 positions agree with TRBD2. The V and J ends lost 4 bases and 13 bases, in that order; junction bases with no gene match: 14. The germline gives CDR1 SGHRS, CDR2 YFSETQ. CDR3 length: 16 amino acids. The CDR3 spells CASSPDTGTSGRSLYF. The DNA of the CDR3 is TGCGCCAGCAGCCCTGATACCGGGACTAGCGGGAGGTCCTTGTACTTC.

This rearrangement joins TRBV28 to TRBJ1-4; 7 nucleotides agree with TRBD1. The CDR3 totals 15 residues. The germline CDR1 and CDR2 sequences are MDHEN and SYDVKM. J gave up 0 bases and V 4 bases, and 2 bases lay outside the gene matches. CDR3 DNA sequence: TGTGCCAGCAGTTCTCAGGGGGCAACTAATGAAAAACTGTTTTTT. Its translation: CASSSQGATNEKLFF.

This clone showed up just once. The CDR3 is CASSFSRGLNNEKLFF. The DNA for the CDR3 is TGTGCCAGCAGCTTCAGCAGGGGGCTAAATAATGAAAAACTGTTTTTT. The chain combines TRBV7-9 with TRBJ1-4, with 8 positions matching TRBD1. Trimming removed 3 bases from V and 4 bases from J; junction bases left unmatched: 7. The CDR3 length is 16 residues. Germline CDR1 SEHNR, CDR2 FQNEAQ (reference sequence).

V is TRBV4-2 and J is TRBJ2-4, with D perhaps matching TRBD1 or TRBD2 (5 bases each). Trimming shortened V by 3 bases and J by 1 base, and 7 bases separated the two germline ends. The length of the CDR3 is 14 residues. Looked up from germline, CDR1 is LGHNA and CDR2 is YNFKEQ. Here the CDR3 reads CASSQGVAKNIQYF. The CDR3 region has the DNA TGTGCCAGCAGCCAGGGGGTGGCCAAAAACATTCAGTACTTC.

The chain recombines TRBV7-2 with TRBJ2-5; 7 bases line up with TRBD1. Germline V gene sequence: CDR1 SGHTA, CDR2 FQGNSA. V lost 5 bases, J lost 5 bases, and 11 bases stayed unmatched. CDR3 size: 15 residues. Here the CDR3 DNA reads TGTGCCAGCAGCCGGGACAGTCCTAGCCGGGAGACCCAGTACTTC. Translated: CASSRDSPSRETQYF.

The chain joins TRBV9 to TRBJ2-2; TRBD2 agrees at 13 bases. The length of the CDR3 is 15 residues. Trimming took 6 bases from V and 7 from J; bases not matched to a gene: 6. Germline CDR1 and CDR2: SGDLS and YYNGEE. The CDR3 region is CASTRTSGSGGELFF. As DNA, the CDR3 is TGTGCCAGCACCCGGACTAGCGGGAGCGGCGGGGAGCTGTTTTTT.

Note on this clone: This sample includes further DNA sequences coding for the same CDR3. This rearrangement joins TRBV2 to TRBJ1-2; 10 bases agree with TRBD1. The CDR3 covers 14 residues. After removal of 5 bases from V and 2 bases from J, the junction contained 2 bases not matched to a gene. The germline gives CDR1 SNHLY, CDR2 FYNNEI. This chain's CDR3 is CASSPTGGNYGYTF. DNA of the CDR3: TGTGCCAGCAGTCCGACAGGGGGCAACTATGGCTACACCTTC.

V gene TRBV11-2 combines with J gene TRBJ1-5; D uncertain. This CDR3 region has 13 residues. The V gene's germline CDR1 is SGHAT and CDR2 FQNNGV. V was pared by 5 bases and J by 7 bases, with 12 bases between. The CDR3: CASSLQEQQPQHF. For the CDR3, the DNA is TGTGCCAGCAGCCTACAAGAACAACAGCCCCAGCATTTT.

The DNA for the CDR3 is TGCAGCGTCAGAGGGACTAGCGGTCTGCTTTCTAACTACGAGCAGTACTTC. Amino acids: CSVRGTSGLLSNYEQYF. The J gene is TRBJ2-7, the V gene TRBV29-1; 11 bases match TRBD2. The CDR3 length is 17 residues. Trimming cost V 6 bases and J 3 bases; bases outside gene matches: 16. Germline V gene sequence: CDR1 SQVTM, CDR2 ANQGSEA.

This sequence joins TRBV2 and TRBJ1-5; TRBD1 might be the D (5 bases). The germline V and J ends were trimmed by 2 bases and 2 bases, with 10 bases remaining between them. CDR3 size: 15 residues. Germline V lookup: CDR1 SNHLY, CDR2 FYNNEI. As DNA, the CDR3 is TGTGCCAGCAGTGAAAGGGGAATTGGCAATCAGCCCCAGCATTTT. Translating gives CASSERGIGNQPQHF. Drawing the rest from reference TRBV2 and TRBJ1-5, the complete variable domain is EPEVTQTPSHQVTQMGQEVILRCVPISNHLYFYWYRQILGQKVEFLVSFYNNEISEKSEIFDDQFSVERPDGSNFTLKIRSTKLEDSAMYFCASSERGIGNQPQHFGDGTRLSIL.

This clone was counted a few times. J is TRBJ1-2 and V is TRBV19, with unresolved D. Trimming took 4 bases from V and 7 from J, leaving 10 bases between them. Germline V gene lookup returns CDR1 LNHDA and CDR2 SQIVND (reference sequence). This CDR3 comprises 12 residues. This chain's CDR3 is CASSNEARGYTF. The DNA of the CDR3 is TGTGCCAGTAGTAATGAGGCCCGTGGCTACACCTTC.

Comment on this clone: A read error may explain this, as a much larger clone is one base away. The rearrangement joins TRBV11-2 to TRBJ2-7; the match to TRBD1 covers 7 bases. In germline, CDR1 is SGHAT, CDR2 FQNNGV. V trimming: 3 bases; J trimming: 2 bases; junction bases outside the gene matches: 4. The CDR3 is 14 residues long. CDR3 loop: CASSFGQVPYEQYF. The CDR3 coding sequence is TGTGCCAGCAGCTTCGGACAGGTGCCCTACGAGCAGTACTTC.

This sequence joins TRBV28 and TRBJ2-3; D possibly corresponds to TRBD1 (6 bases). Trimming removed 2 bases from V and 10 bases from J, with 10 bases in between. CDR1 is MDHEN and CDR2 is SYDVKM in the germline V gene. The CDR3 consists of 12 residues. The CDR3 sequence: CASSLQGYAQYF. The CDR3 DNA is TGTGCCAGCAGTTTACAGGGGTATGCGCAGTATTTT.

The gene calls are TRBV2 and TRBJ1-5; 8 nucleotides match TRBD1. There are 15 residues in the CDR3. The J segment lost 1 base and the V segment lost 8 bases, leaving 7 bases of the junction unmatched. The germline V gene has CDR1 SNHLY and CDR2 FYNNEI. CDR3 residues: CASAGQGVSNQPQHF. DNA of the CDR3: TGTGCCAGCGCTGGACAGGGTGTAAGCAATCAGCCCCAGCATTTT.

The chain recombines TRBV5-1 with TRBJ2-2, with D tentatively TRBD1 (6 bases). From germline, CDR1 is SGHRS and CDR2 YFSETQ. V was pared by 1 base and J by 1 base, with 11 bases between. CDR3 size: 16 residues. The CDR3 sequence: CASSLFTGQNTGELFF. CDR3 DNA sequence: TGCGCCAGCAGCTTGTTCACAGGGCAGAACACCGGGGAGCTGTTTTTT.

J is TRBJ2-2 and V is TRBV18, with D unclear. With 6 bases removed from V and 6 bases from J, the gap between germline ends came to 8 bases. Germline V CDR1 and CDR2: KGHSH, LQKENI. The CDR3 has 12 amino acids. CDR3 in DNA: TGTGCCAGCTCCGGTTACTCCGGGGAGCTGTTTTTT. Amino acid sequence: CASSGYSGELFF.

CDR3 DNA: TGTGCCAGCAGCCAACGTCGGACAGGGGCCTACGAGCAGTACTTC. It specifies CASSQRRTGAYEQYF. The chain recombines TRBV14 with TRBJ2-7, with 9 bases matching TRBD1. Per the germline V gene, CDR1 is SGHDN and CDR2 is FVKESK. J gave up 2 bases and V 2 bases, and 4 bases lay outside the gene matches. This CDR3 comprises 15 residues.

The chain couples TRBV18 to TRBJ2-5; 15 nucleotides agree with TRBD2. This CDR3 is built from 18 residues. Germline V gene sequence: CDR1 KGHSH, CDR2 LQKENI. Trimming removed 3 bases from V and 1 base from J; junction bases left unmatched: 6. The CDR3 DNA reads as TGTGCCAGCTCACCGGGACTAGCGGGAGGCAACCGCCAAGAGACCCAGTACTTC. Its translation is CASSPGLAGGNRQETQYF.

V gene TRBV18 combines with J gene TRBJ2-5, with D possibly being TRBD1 (6 bases). V was clipped by 3 bases and J by 1 base, with 12 bases between them. There are 15 residues in the CDR3. CDR1 KGHSH and CDR2 LQKENI come from the germline V gene. The DNA for the CDR3 is TGTGCCAGCTCACCTCCCGACAGGTTCCAAGAGACCCAGTACTTC. It encodes CASSPPDRFQETQYF. The full variable domain, rest sourced from reference TRBV18 and TRBJ2-5, is NAGVMQNPRHLVRRRGQEARLRCSPMKGHSHVYWYRQLPEEGLKFMVYLQKENIIDESGMPKERFSAEFPKEGPSILRIQQVVRGDSAAYFCASSPPDRFQETQYFGPGTRLLVL.